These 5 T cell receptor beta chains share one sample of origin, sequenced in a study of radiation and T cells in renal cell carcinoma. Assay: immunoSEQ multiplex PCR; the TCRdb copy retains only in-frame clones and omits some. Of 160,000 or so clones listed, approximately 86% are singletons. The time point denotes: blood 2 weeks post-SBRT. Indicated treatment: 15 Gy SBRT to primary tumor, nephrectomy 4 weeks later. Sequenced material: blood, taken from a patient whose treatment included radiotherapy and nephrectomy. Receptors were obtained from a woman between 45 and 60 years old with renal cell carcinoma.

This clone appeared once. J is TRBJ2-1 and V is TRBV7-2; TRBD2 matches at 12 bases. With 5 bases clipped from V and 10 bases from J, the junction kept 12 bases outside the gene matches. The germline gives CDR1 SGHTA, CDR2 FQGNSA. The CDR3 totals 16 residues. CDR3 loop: CASSPRLAGALGEQFF. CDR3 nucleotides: TGTGCCAGCAGCCCAAGACTAGCGGGGGCCCTGGGGGAGCAGTTCTTC.

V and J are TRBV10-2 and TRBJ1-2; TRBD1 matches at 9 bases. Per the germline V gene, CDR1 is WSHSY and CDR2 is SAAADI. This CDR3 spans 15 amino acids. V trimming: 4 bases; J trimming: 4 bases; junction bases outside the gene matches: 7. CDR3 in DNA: TGCGCCAGCAGTGGAGCTACAGGGGGCAGCTATGGCTACACCTTC. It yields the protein CASSGATGGSYGYTF.

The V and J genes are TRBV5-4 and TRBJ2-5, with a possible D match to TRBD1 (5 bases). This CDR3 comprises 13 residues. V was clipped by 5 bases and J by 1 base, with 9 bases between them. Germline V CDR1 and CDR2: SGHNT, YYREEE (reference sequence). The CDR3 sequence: CASRLTGQETQYF. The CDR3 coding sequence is TGTGCCAGCAGACTTACAGGCCAAGAGACCCAGTACTTC. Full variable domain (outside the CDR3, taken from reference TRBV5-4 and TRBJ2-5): ETGVTQSPTHLIKTRGQQVTLRCSSQSGHNTVSWYQQALGQGPQFIFQYYREEENGRGNFPPRFSGLQFPNYSSELNVNALELDDSALYLCASRLTGQETQYFGPGTRLLVL.

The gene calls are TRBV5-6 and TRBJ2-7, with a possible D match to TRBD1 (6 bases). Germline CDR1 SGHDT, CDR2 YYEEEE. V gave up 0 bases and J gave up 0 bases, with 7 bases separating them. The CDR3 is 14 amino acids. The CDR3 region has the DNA TGTGCCAGCAGCTTGGTGGGGGCCTCCTACGAGCAGTACTTC. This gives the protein CASSLVGASYEQYF. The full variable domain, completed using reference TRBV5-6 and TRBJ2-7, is DAGVTQSPTHLIKTRGQQVTLRCSPKSGHDTVSWYQQALGQGPQFIFQYYEEEERQRGNFPDRFSGHQFPNYSSELNVNALLLGDSALYLCASSLVGASYEQYFGPGTRLTVT.

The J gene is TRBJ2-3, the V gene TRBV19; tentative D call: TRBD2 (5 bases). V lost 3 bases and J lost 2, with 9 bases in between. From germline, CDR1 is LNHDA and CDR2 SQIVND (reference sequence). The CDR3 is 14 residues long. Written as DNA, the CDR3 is TGTGCCAGTAGTATTACTAGGGACACAGATACGCAGTATTTT. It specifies CASSITRDTDTQYF.